Each of the 20 T cell receptor beta chains below was sequenced from the same sample in a study of cytomegalovirus exposure and HLA in healthy donors. PCR employed 60 Vbeta and 13 Jbeta primers. Here immunoSEQ multiplex PCR was the method, and the copy in TCRdb shows in-frame clones only, minus some. The repertoire holds around 150,000 clones, around two thirds seen once, with 10% in the top ten. Sequencing was performed on PBMCs. These receptor sequences come from a man aged 30-40 years in good health and CMV-seropositive.

The J gene is TRBJ1-1, the V gene TRBV7-2, with D possibly matching TRBD1 (6 bases). This CDR3 has 16 amino acids. Germline V gene data show CDR1 as SGHTA and CDR2 as FQGNSA. V lost 0 bases, J lost 2 bases, and 13 bases lay in between. The CDR3 region has the DNA TGTGCCAGCAGCTTAGCTACAGGGTCCCGTAACACTGAAGCTTTCTTT. It is translated as CASSLATGSRNTEAFF.

Note on this clone: Within the sample, other DNA sequences also encode this same CDR3. The rearrangement uses TRBV28 and TRBJ1-2; D is perhaps TRBD1 (5 bases). Trimming shortened V by 8 bases and J by 1 base, and 8 bases separated the two germline ends. Germline lookup yields CDR1 MDHEN and CDR2 SYDVKM. The CDR3 is made up of 12 amino acids. In DNA form, the CDR3 reads TGTGCCAGCGCAGACAGTAACTATGGCTACACCTTC. This codes for CASADSNYGYTF.

The count of this clone is one. The rearrangement uses TRBV5-1 and TRBJ2-1; tentative D call: TRBD2 (6 bases). V lost 3 bases and J lost 1, with 11 bases in between. The germline V gene has CDR1 SGHRS and CDR2 YFSETQ. The CDR3 extends over 15 amino acids. The chain's CDR3 is CASSYSGGSYNEQFF. The CDR3 DNA reads TGCGCCAGCAGCTACTCCGGGGGTTCCTACAATGAGCAGTTCTTC.

The V gene is TRBV19, the J gene TRBJ2-6; perhaps TRBD2 as D (5 bases). This CDR3 contains 15 residues. Germline V gene lookup returns CDR1 LNHDA and CDR2 SQIVND (reference sequence). V was clipped by 6 bases and J by 0 bases, with 9 bases between them. The DNA for the CDR3 is TGTGCCAGTAGCCGGGGTTTCTCTGGGGCCAACGTCCTGACTTTC. Amino acid sequence: CASSRGFSGANVLTF. The entire variable domain, with the rest obtained from reference TRBV19 and TRBJ2-6, is as follows: DGGITQSPKYLFRKEGQNVTLSCEQNLNHDAMYWYRQDPGQGLRLIYYSQIVNDFQKGDIAEGYSVSREKKESFPLTVTSAQKNPTAFYLCASSRGFSGANVLTFGAGSRLTVL.

The V gene is TRBV4-1, the J gene TRBJ2-5; 9 bases line up with TRBD1. The J call may be faulty, since TRBJ2-7 better matches the DNA end. This CDR3 has 15 residues. Germline V lookup: CDR1 MGHRA, CDR2 YSYEKL. The CDR3 loop is CASSQDGTGTYEQYF. CDR3 sequence (DNA): TGCGCCAGCAGCCAAGACGGGACAGGGACTTACGAGCAGTACTTC.

This clone has only one observation. This chain connects TRBV6-1 to TRBJ2-7; possible D gene TRBD2, 6 bases. Trimming left V 3 bases short and J 3 bases short, with 18 bases between. The germline V gene has CDR1 MNHNS and CDR2 SASEGT. This CDR3 region has 16 residues. The CDR3 protein is CASSDRGRWVVYEQYF. DNA of the CDR3: TGTGCCAGCAGTGATCGGGGGAGGTGGGTAGTCTACGAGCAGTACTTC.

This clone was observed a few times. The gene calls are TRBV5-1 and TRBJ1-1; tentative D call: TRBD1 (5 bases). The CDR3 has 14 amino acids. Between the trimmed V and J ends, which lost 9 bases and 1 base, there was a span of 16 bases. The germline V gene encodes CDR1 SGHRS and CDR2 YFSETQ. Written as DNA, the CDR3 is TGCGCCACCAGAGAACAGGTGTCGAACACTGAAGCTTTCTTT. Residues: CATREQVSNTEAFF. Looking up the rest from reference TRBV5-1 and TRBJ1-1 gives the full variable domain: KAGVTQTPRYLIKTRGQQVTLSCSPISGHRSVSWYQQTPGQGLQFLFEYFSETQRNKGNFPGRFSGRQFSNSRSEMNVSTLELGDSALYLCATREQVSNTEAFFGQGTRLTVV.

CDR3 region: CASRLAETQYF. For the CDR3, the DNA is TGTGCCAGCAGACTCGCGGAGACCCAGTACTTC. V gene TRBV28 combines with J gene TRBJ2-5, with D unresolved. Trimming shortened V by 6 bases and J by 5 bases, and 7 bases separated the two germline ends. The V gene's germline CDR1 is MDHEN and CDR2 SYDVKM. This CDR3 has 11 amino acids.

The DNA of the CDR3 is TGTGCCAGTAGTCCGACACCGACCGGGGAGCTGTTTTTT. Translated, it gives CASSPTPTGELFF. The chain joins TRBV19 to TRBJ2-2; D is unresolved. From germline, CDR1 is LNHDA and CDR2 SQIVND (reference sequence). This CDR3 comprises 13 residues. The V gene lost 5 bases and the J gene lost 5 bases, with 9 bases spanning the gap.

This chain joins TRBV18 and TRBJ2-7; 8 bases are a match to TRBD1. This CDR3 has 14 amino acids. The germline V gene encodes CDR1 KGHSH and CDR2 LQKENI. Trimming at V came to 4 bases and at J to 3 bases, leaving 5 bases not matched to a gene. CDR3 sequence (DNA): TGTGCCAGCTCACTCTGGACAGGGAGCTACGAGCAGTACTTC. Translation gives CASSLWTGSYEQYF.

This rearrangement joins TRBV6-5 to TRBJ1-2; 9 bases fit TRBD1. CDR3 length equals 13 residues. Trimming cost V 4 bases and J 7 bases; bases outside gene matches: 4. The germline V gene encodes CDR1 MNHEY and CDR2 SVGAGI. CDR3 protein: CASSLQGAPGYTF. CDR3 sequence (DNA): TGTGCCAGCAGTTTACAGGGGGCGCCTGGCTACACCTTC.

The J gene is TRBJ2-6, the V gene TRBV6-5; D unclear. V dropped 6 bases and J dropped 1 base, with 10 bases sitting between them. The CDR3 length is 15 residues. Germline CDR1 reads MNHEY; CDR2 reads SVGAGI. The CDR3 is CASRYDMSGANVLTF. The CDR3 bases are TGTGCCAGCAGATATGACATGTCTGGGGCCAACGTCCTGACTTTC.

The chain carries TRBV30 and TRBJ2-2; no clear D. V lost 4 bases to trimming and J lost 1 base, with 10 bases between them. CDR1 GTSNPN and CDR2 SVGIG come from the germline V gene (reference sequence). This CDR3 is built from 14 residues. CDR3 region: CAWKRVGNTGELFF. The DNA for the CDR3 is TGTGCCTGGAAACGGGTAGGGAACACCGGGGAGCTGTTTTTT.

About this clone: No DNA is shown, since the ends of the CDR3 on it are uncertain; the CDR3 is the one TCRdb lists. The rearrangement links TRBV5-3 to TRBJ2-3; no DNA check was done on the table's D call, TRBD2. TRBV5-3 is an open reading frame, and its role is uncertain. The CDR3 is 11 residues long, ends included. CDR3: CARTPFGPGNF.

The V gene is TRBV5-6, the J gene TRBJ2-5, with D perhaps TRBD2 (6 bases). V was trimmed by 7 bases and J by 5 bases, leaving 15 bases between them. Germline CDR1 SGHDT, CDR2 YYEEEE. The CDR3 has 13 residues. The CDR3 DNA reads TGTGCCAGCGGGTTGGGTGGAGGGGAGACCCAGTACTTC. This sequence encodes CASGLGGGETQYF.

The chain is built from TRBV5-1 and TRBJ2-7, with 7 bases that match TRBD2. Losses at the gene ends were 3 bases for V and 0 bases for J; bases not matched to a gene: 18. Germline lookup yields CDR1 SGHRS and CDR2 YFSETQ. The CDR3 consists of 19 residues. CDR3: CASSSKPVGGTAVSYEQYF. The DNA for the CDR3 is TGCGCCAGCAGCTCGAAACCAGTGGGGGGGACTGCCGTCTCCTACGAGCAGTACTTC.

This chain joins TRBV19 and TRBJ1-3; D is unresolved. CDR1 and CDR2 from the germline V gene are LNHDA and SQIVND (reference sequence). The V and J ends lost 3 bases and 4 bases respectively, with 4 bases between them. CDR3 size: 12 residues. The CDR3 here is CASSMEGNTIYF. CDR3 nucleotides: TGTGCCAGTAGTATGGAGGGAAACACCATATATTTT.

This clone was found a few times. The genes are TRBV18 and TRBJ1-2, with 7 nucleotides matching TRBD1. The trim removed 3 bases at V and 5 bases at J, leaving 12 bases unmatched. In germline, CDR1 is KGHSH, CDR2 LQKENI. This CDR3 contains 16 residues. The chain's CDR3 is CASSPYSGTDLYGYTF. CDR3 bases: TGTGCCAGCTCACCGTACTCCGGGACAGATTTGTATGGCTACACCTTC. The full variable domain, with the rest looked up from reference TRBV18 and TRBJ1-2, is NAGVMQNPRHLVRRRGQEARLRCSPMKGHSHVYWYRQLPEEGLKFMVYLQKENIIDESGMPKERFSAEFPKEGPSILRIQQVVRGDSAAYFCASSPYSGTDLYGYTFGSGTRLTVV.

The chain joins TRBV11-2 to TRBJ2-1; 9 positions match TRBD2. J lost 5 bases, V lost 2 bases, and 4 bases had no gene match. In germline, CDR1 is SGHAT, CDR2 FQNNGV. CDR3 size: 15 residues. The CDR3 nucleotides are TGTGCCAGCAGCTTATTAGCGGGAGCACACAATGAGCAGTTCTTC. It is translated as CASSLLAGAHNEQFF. The full variable domain, in which reference TRBV11-2 and TRBJ2-1 provide the parts outside the CDR3, is EAGVAQSPRYKIIEKRQSVAFWCNPISGHATLYWYQQILGQGPKLLIQFQNNGVVDDSQLPKDRFSAERLKGVDSTLKIQPAKLEDSAVYLCASSLLAGAHNEQFFGPGTRLTVL.

The chain links TRBV2 to TRBJ1-5; 10 nucleotides align to TRBD1. The germline V gene has CDR1 SNHLY and CDR2 FYNNEI. The trim removed 6 bases at V and 4 bases at J, leaving 6 bases unmatched. There are 15 residues in the CDR3. The CDR3 here is CASSLSGQGNQPQHF. Here the CDR3 DNA reads TGTGCCAGCAGCCTCTCGGGACAGGGGAATCAGCCCCAGCATTTT.